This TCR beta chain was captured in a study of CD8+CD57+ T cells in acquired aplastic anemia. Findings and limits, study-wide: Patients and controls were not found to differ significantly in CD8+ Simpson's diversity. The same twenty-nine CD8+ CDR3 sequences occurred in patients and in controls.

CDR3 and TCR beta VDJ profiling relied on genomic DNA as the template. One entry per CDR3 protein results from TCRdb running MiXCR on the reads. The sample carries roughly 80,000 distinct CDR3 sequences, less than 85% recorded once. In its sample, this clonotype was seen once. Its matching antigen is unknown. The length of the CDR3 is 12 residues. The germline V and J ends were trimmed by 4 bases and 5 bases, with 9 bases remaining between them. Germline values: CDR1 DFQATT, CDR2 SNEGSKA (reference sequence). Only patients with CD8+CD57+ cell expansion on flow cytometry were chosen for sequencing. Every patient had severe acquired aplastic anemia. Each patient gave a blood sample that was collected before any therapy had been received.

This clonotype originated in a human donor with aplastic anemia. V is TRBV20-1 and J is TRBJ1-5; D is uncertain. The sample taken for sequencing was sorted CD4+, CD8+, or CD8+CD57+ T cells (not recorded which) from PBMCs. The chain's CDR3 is CSATRPDQPQHF. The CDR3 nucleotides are TGCAGTGCTACCCGTCCTGATCAGCCCCAGCATTTT.